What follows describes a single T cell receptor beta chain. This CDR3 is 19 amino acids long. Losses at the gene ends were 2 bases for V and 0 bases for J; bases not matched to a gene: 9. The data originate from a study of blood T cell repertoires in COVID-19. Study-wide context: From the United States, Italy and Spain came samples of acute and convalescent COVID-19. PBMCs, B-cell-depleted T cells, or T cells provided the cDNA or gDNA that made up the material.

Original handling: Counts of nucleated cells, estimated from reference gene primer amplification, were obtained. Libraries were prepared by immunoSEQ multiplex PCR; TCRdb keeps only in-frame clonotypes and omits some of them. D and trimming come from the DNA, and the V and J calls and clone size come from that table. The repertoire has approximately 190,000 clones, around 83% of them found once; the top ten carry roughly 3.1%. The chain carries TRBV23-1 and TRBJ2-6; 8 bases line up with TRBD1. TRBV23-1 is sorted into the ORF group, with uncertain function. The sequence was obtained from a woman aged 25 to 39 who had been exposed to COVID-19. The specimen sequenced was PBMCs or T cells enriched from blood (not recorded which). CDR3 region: CASSQRDRGLPSGANVLTF. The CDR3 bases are TGCGCCAGCAGTCAACGAGACAGGGGCCTCCCCTCTGGGGCCAACGTCCTGACTTTC.